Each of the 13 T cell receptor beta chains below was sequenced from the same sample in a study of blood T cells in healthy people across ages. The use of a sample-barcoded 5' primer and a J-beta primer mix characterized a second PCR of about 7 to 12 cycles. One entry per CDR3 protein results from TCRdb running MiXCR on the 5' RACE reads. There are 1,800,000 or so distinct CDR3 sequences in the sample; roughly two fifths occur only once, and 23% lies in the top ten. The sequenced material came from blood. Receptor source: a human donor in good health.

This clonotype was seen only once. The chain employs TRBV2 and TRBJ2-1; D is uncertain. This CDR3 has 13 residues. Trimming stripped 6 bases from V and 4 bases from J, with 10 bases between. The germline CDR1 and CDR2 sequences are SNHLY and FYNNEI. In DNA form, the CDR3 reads TGTGCCAGCAGGATTCCCGGGTACAATGAGCAGTTCTTC. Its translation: CASRIPGYNEQFF.

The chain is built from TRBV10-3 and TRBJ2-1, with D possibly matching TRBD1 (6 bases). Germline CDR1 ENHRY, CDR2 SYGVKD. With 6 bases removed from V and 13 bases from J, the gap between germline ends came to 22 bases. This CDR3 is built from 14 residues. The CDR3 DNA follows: TGTGCCATCAGGGCCGCCGACCAGGGGCCGTCTCAGTTCTTC. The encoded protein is CAIRAADQGPSQFF.

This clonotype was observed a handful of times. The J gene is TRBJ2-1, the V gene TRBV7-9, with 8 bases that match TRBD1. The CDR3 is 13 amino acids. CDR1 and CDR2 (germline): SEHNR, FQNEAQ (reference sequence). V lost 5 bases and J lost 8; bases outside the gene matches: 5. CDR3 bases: TGTGCCAGCAGCCGCAGGGGGCGGCATGAGCAGTTCTTC. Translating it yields CASSRRGRHEQFF.

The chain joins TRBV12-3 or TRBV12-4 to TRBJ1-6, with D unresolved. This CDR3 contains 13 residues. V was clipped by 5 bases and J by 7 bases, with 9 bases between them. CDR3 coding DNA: TGTGCCAGCAGTACGAGGGCAAATTCACCCCTCCACTTT. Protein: CASSTRANSPLHF.

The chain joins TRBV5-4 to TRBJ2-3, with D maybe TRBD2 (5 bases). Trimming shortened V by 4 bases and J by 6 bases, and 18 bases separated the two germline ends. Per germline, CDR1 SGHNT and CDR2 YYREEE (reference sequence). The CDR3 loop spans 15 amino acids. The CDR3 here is CASSPQPGGGDTQYF. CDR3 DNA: TGTGCCAGCAGCCCCCAGCCGGGCGGCGGGGATACGCAGTATTTT.

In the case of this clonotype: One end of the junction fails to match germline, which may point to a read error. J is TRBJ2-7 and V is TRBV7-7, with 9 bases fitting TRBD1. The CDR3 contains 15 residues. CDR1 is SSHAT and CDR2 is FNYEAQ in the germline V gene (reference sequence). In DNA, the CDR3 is TGTGCTAGCAGCTTGGGGACAGGGAACGTCTACGAGCAGTACTTC. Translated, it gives CASSLGTGNVYEQYF.

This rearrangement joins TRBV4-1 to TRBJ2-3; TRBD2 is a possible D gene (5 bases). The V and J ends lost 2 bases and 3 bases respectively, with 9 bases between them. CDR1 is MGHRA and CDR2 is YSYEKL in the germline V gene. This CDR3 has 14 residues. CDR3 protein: CASSQPRRTDTQYF. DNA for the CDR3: TGCGCCAGCAGCCAACCTAGGAGGACAGATACGCAGTATTTT.

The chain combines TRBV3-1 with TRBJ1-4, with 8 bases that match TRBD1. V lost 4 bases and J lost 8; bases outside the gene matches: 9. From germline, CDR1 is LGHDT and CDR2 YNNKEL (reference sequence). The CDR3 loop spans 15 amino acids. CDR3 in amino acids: CASSLGDRGFEKLFF. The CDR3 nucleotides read TGTGCCAGCAGCCTGGGCGACAGGGGCTTCGAAAAACTGTTTTTT.

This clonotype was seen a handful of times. The CDR3 loop is CASRTGGRTDTQYF. The CDR3 nucleotides read TGTGCCAGTAGGACAGGGGGTAGGACAGATACGCAGTATTTT. This chain links TRBV21-1 with TRBJ2-3; the D segment call TRBD1 is taken from the table without a DNA check. TRBV21-1 is deemed a pseudogene. CDR3 length equals 14 residues.

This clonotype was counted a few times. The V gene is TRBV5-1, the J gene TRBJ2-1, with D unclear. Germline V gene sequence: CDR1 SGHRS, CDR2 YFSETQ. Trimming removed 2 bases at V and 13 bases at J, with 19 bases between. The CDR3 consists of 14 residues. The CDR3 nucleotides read TGCGCCAGCAGCTTTGGTACAGTCCAAGAGACCCAGTTCTTC. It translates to CASSFGTVQETQFF. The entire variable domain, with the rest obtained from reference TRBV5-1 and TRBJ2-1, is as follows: KAGVTQTPRYLIKTRGQQVTLSCSPISGHRSVSWYQQTPGQGLQFLFEYFSETQRNKGNFPGRFSGRQFSNSRSEMNVSTLELGDSALYLCASSFGTVQETQFFGPGTRLTVL.

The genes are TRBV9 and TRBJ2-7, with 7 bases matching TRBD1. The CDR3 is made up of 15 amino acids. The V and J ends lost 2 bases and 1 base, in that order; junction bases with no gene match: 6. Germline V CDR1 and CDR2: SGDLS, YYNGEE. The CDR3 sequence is CASSVRGDSSYEQYF. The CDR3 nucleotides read TGTGCCAGCAGCGTTCGAGGGGACAGTTCCTACGAGCAGTACTTC.

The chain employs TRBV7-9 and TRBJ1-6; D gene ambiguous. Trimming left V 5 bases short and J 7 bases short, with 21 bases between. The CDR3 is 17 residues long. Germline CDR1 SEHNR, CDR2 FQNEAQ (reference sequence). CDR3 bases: TGTGCCAGCAGCCCAAATCGGCAGAGCTCCCTCAATTCACCCCTCCACTTT. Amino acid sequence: CASSPNRQSSLNSPLHF.

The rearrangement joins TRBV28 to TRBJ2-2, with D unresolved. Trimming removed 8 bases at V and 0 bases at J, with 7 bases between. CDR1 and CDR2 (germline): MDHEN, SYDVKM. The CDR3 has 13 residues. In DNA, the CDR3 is TGTGCCAGCGGGCTACCGAACACCGGGGAGCTGTTTTTT. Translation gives CASGLPNTGELFF.